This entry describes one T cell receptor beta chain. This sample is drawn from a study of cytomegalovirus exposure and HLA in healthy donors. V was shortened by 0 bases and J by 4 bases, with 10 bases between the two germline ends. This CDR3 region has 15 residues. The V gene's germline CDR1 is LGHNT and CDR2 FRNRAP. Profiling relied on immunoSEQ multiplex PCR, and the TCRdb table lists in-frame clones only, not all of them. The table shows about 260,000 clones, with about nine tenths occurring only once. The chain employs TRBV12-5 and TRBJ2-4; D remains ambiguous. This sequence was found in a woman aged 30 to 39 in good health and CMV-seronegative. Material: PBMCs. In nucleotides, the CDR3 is TGTGCTAGTGGTTTGGTAATCGCTGGAAAAAACATTCAGTACTTC. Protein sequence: CASGLVIAGKNIQYF.